This record covers a single T cell receptor (beta chain). TCRdb reprocessed the 5' RACE reads and stores each CDR3 protein as one record, lacking DNA. The repertoire table contains under 200,000 distinct CDR3 sequences. This sample stems from a study of T cells expressing NK-cell markers. Looked up from germline, CDR1 is DFQATT and CDR2 is SNEGSKA (reference sequence). The CDR3 has 16 amino acids. This clonotype was sampled from a woman aged 18-70 years in good health. Sequenced sample: blood T cells: a sorted CD56 or NKG2C T cell subset, CD4+ or CD8+ T cells, or bulk PBMC T cells (not recorded which). The rearrangement uses TRBV20-1 and TRBJ1-4; TCRdb picks TRBD1, but there is no DNA to check that call. The CDR3 protein is CSAREATGRGSEKLFF.